The 29 T cell receptor beta chains below come from one sample, sequenced in a study of preoperative IRX-2 immunotherapy in early breast cancer. The assay was immunoSEQ multiplex PCR, and TCRdb's table has in-frame clones only and misses some. The sample carries 40,000 to 45,000 clones, approximately 77% recorded once. Treatment: preoperative locoregional IRX-2 cytokine immunotherapy. Source: tumor tissue, taken after IRX-2 immunotherapy. These TCRs come from a human donor with breast cancer.

The chain recombines TRBV6-8 with TRBJ1-2, with a possible D match to TRBD1 (5 bases). Germline lookup yields CDR1 MNHGY and CDR2 SAAAGT. This CDR3 is built from 13 residues. V lost 5 bases to trimming and J lost 6 bases, with 13 bases between them. CDR3 nucleotide sequence: TGTGCCAGCAGTGGGTCTTGGGGGGATGGCTACACCTTC. Translated, it gives CASSGSWGDGYTF.

This chain uses TRBV6-8 with TRBJ1-2, with TRBD1 matching over 9 bases. CDR1 is MNHGY and CDR2 is SAAAGT in the germline V gene. The CDR3 is 14 amino acids. J gave up 3 bases and V 4 bases, and 3 bases lay outside the gene matches. The CDR3 DNA sequence: TGTGCCAGCAGTTGGAGGACAGGGGACTATGGCTACACCTTC. This translates into CASSWRTGDYGYTF.

The chain couples TRBV6-8 to TRBJ2-3; 13 bases align to TRBD2. The ends lost 10 bases at V and 0 bases at J; junction bases unmatched: 13. CDR3 length: 18 residues. Germline assignment: CDR1 MNHGY and CDR2 SAAAGT. The CDR3 protein is CATDRTSGGNTSTDTQYF. DNA of the CDR3: TGTGCCACCGACAGGACTAGCGGGGGAAACACTAGCACAGATACGCAGTATTTT.

V usage is TRBV19 and J usage is TRBJ2-1; D may match TRBD1 or TRBD2 (5 bases each). The CDR3 consists of 13 residues. Germline V gene lookup returns CDR1 LNHDA and CDR2 SQIVND (reference sequence). V lost 7 bases to trimming and J lost 8 bases, with 15 bases between them. Here the CDR3 reads CASTHGLGDEQFF. Here the CDR3 DNA reads TGTGCCAGTACCCACGGCCTGGGGGATGAGCAGTTCTTC.

The rearrangement links TRBV19 to TRBJ1-2; TRBD1 aligns across 9 bases. This CDR3 is 15 amino acids long. The germline gives CDR1 LNHDA, CDR2 SQIVND (reference sequence). V gave up 3 bases and J gave up 2 bases; unmatched junction bases: 4. The chain's CDR3 is CASSIGQGKNYGYTF. CDR3 bases: TGTGCCAGTAGTATCGGACAGGGGAAGAACTATGGCTACACCTTC.

CDR3 amino acids: CASTQADSYGYTF. In nucleotides, the CDR3 is TGTGCCAGCACCCAAGCGGACAGTTATGGCTACACCTTC. This sequence joins TRBV6-8 and TRBJ1-2; perhaps TRBD1 as D (6 bases). Trimming shortened V by 7 bases and J by 5 bases, and 14 bases separated the two germline ends. In germline, CDR1 is MNHGY, CDR2 SAAAGT. The CDR3 consists of 13 residues.

The V call is TRBV5-1, the J call TRBJ2-6; the D gene is possibly TRBD1 (5 bases). Germline V gene lookup returns CDR1 SGHRS and CDR2 YFSETQ. There are 18 residues in the CDR3. The V end lost 0 bases, the J end lost 0 bases, and 13 bases lay between the germline ends. DNA of the CDR3: TGCGCCAGCAGCTTGGCCCGTCAGGGCAACTCTGGGGCCAACGTCCTGACTTTC. This sequence encodes CASSLARQGNSGANVLTF.

V usage is TRBV5-1 and J usage is TRBJ1-1; maybe TRBD1 (5 bases). V lost 10 bases and J 2 bases, leaving 21 bases between the germline ends. This CDR3 is 15 amino acids long. CDR1 SGHRS and CDR2 YFSETQ come from the germline V gene. This chain's CDR3 is CAASPRGSPNTEAFF. In nucleotides, the CDR3 is TGCGCCGCTTCACCTCGGGGGTCCCCCAACACTGAAGCTTTCTTT.

About this clone: With the read ending 1 residue before the CDR3 end, the germline J gene is used to fill in that end. The V call is TRBV11-3, the J call TRBJ2-7; unclear D gene. The CDR3 runs 15 residues. The germline V gene has CDR1 SGHNT and CDR2 YENEEA. Trimming stripped 0 bases from V and 1 base from J, with 10 bases between. The part of the CDR3 DNA that was read is TGTGCCAGCAGCTTAGAAGGTTCTGGGTCCTACGAGCAGTAC. Translated, it gives CASSLEGSGSYEQY. The full CDR3 sequence reads CASSLEGSGSYEQYF.

This sequence joins TRBV15 and TRBJ1-1; weak D call: TRBD1 (6 bases). The germline gives CDR1 LNHNV, CDR2 YYDKDF (reference sequence). Trimming cost V 0 bases and J 6 bases, with 17 bases left between them. The CDR3 contains 16 residues. CDR3 in amino acids: CATSRDRGSGAPEAFF. The CDR3 nucleotides are TGTGCCACCAGCAGAGATCGTGGTTCGGGGGCCCCTGAAGCTTTCTTT. Together with reference TRBV15 and TRBJ1-1, the CDR3 gives the full variable domain: DAMVIQNPRYQVTQFGKPVTLSCSQTLNHNVMYWYQQKSSQAPKLLFHYYDKDFNNEADTPDNFQSRRPNTSFCFLDIRSPGLGDTAMYLCATSRDRGSGAPEAFFGQGTRLTVV.

This clone showed up just a few times. This sequence joins TRBV6-8 and TRBJ1-6; possibly TRBD1 for D (5 bases). V lost 0 bases to trimming and J lost 10 bases, with 10 bases between them. CDR3 length: 14 amino acids. The germline V gene has CDR1 MNHGY and CDR2 SAAAGT. The CDR3 loop reads CASSYSGQGSPLHF. DNA of the CDR3: TGTGCCAGCAGTTACTCCGGGCAGGGATCACCCCTCCACTTT.

The J gene is TRBJ1-2, the V gene TRBV7-2, with D possibly matching TRBD1 (5 bases). The CDR3 spans 13 residues. V lost 4 bases, J lost 5 bases, and 11 bases lay in between. Looked up from germline, CDR1 is SGHTA and CDR2 is FQGNSA. CDR3 DNA: TGTGCCAGCAGCTCGACAGCCTTTTATGGCTACACCTTC. The encoded protein is CASSSTAFYGYTF.

This sequence joins TRBV14 and TRBJ1-6; possible D gene TRBD1, 5 bases. Germline CDR1 is SGHDN and CDR2 is FVKESK. The germline V and J ends were trimmed by 5 bases and 8 bases, with 19 bases remaining between them. The CDR3 totals 16 residues. CDR3 amino acids: CASSSLGRGEDSPLHF. CDR3 nucleotide sequence: TGTGCCAGCAGCTCCCTTGGGAGAGGGGAGGATTCACCCCTCCACTTT.

This clone appeared once. This chain connects TRBV6-8 to TRBJ1-2; D unclear. The CDR3 spans 16 residues. Germline lookup yields CDR1 MNHGY and CDR2 SAAAGT. The V end lost 10 bases, the J end lost 4 bases, and 25 bases lay between the germline ends. The CDR3 loop reads CAISTSLIRSPYGYTF. The CDR3 DNA reads TGTGCCATCAGCACCTCCCTTATAAGAAGTCCCTATGGCTACACCTTC.

The rearrangement joins TRBV6-7 to TRBJ2-5; a possible D gene is TRBD2 (7 bases). TRBV6-7 is assigned to the ORF class and has an uncertain function. This CDR3 region has 14 residues. Trimming cost V 5 bases and J 6 bases, with 16 bases left between them. CDR3 coding DNA: TGTGCCAGCAGTGAACTGGGAGGGGGGAAGACCCAGTACTTC. Amino acid sequence: CASSELGGGKTQYF.

The V gene is TRBV29-1, the J gene TRBJ2-1; 8 nucleotides match TRBD2. V shed 7 bases and J 9 bases; nucleotides not matched to a gene: 17. The CDR3 spans 15 residues. Germline loops: CDR1 SQVTM, CDR2 ANQGSEA. Here the CDR3 DNA reads TGCAGCGGTAAAATGCTAGCGGGCGATCGGGGTGAGCAGTTCTTC. This sequence encodes CSGKMLAGDRGEQFF.

This clone was counted a single time. This chain connects TRBV18 to TRBJ2-3; D gene unclear. This CDR3 has 15 residues. The germline CDR1 and CDR2 sequences are KGHSH and LQKENI. V lost 2 bases, J lost 0 bases, and 9 bases lay in between. CDR3 amino acids: CASSPRALSTDTQYF. The CDR3 bases are TGTGCCAGCTCACCAAGGGCCTTAAGCACAGATACGCAGTATTTT.

V and J are TRBV19 and TRBJ2-1; D not resolved. The CDR3 contains 15 residues. Germline CDR1 reads LNHDA; CDR2 reads SQIVND (reference sequence). Trimming took 8 bases from V and 6 from J, leaving 20 bases between them. The CDR3, as DNA: TGTGCCAGTGGAAGGGTTAGGCCTCCCCTCAATGAGCAGTTCTTC. It codes for CASGRVRPPLNEQFF.

The CDR3 loop reads CASSPLGGYSNQPQHF. CDR3 coding DNA: TGTGCCAGCAGCCCATTGGGCGGCTATAGCAATCAGCCCCAGCATTTT. The rearrangement uses TRBV7-4 and TRBJ1-5; no reliable D call. V lost 5 bases and J lost 0, with 14 bases in between. CDR1 and CDR2 from the germline V gene are SGHVT and SQSDAQ. The CDR3 sequence is 16 residues long.

This chain links TRBV28 with TRBJ1-2; D gene ambiguous. CDR1 and CDR2 (germline): MDHEN, SYDVKM. This CDR3 is built from 15 residues. V dropped 6 bases and J dropped 2 bases, with 16 bases sitting between them. CDR3 sequence: CASSPAQRVNYGYTF. In DNA, the CDR3 is TGTGCCAGCAGCCCCGCGCAGCGAGTAAACTATGGCTACACCTTC.

This clone was detected only a few times. The rearrangement joins TRBV6-8 to TRBJ1-1, with D unresolved. CDR1 is MNHGY and CDR2 is SAAAGT in the germline V gene. This CDR3 has 13 amino acids. V shed 11 bases and J shed 0 bases, with 13 bases lying between them. The CDR3 sequence: CAATSRLNTEAFF. CDR3 in DNA: TGTGCCGCCACTTCAAGGTTGAACACTGAAGCTTTCTTT.

This clone was detected once. The V call is TRBV6-8, the J call TRBJ1-6; possible D gene TRBD1, 6 bases. The germline V and J ends were trimmed by 0 bases and 8 bases, with 17 bases remaining between them. The CDR3 runs to 17 residues. Germline V gene data show CDR1 as MNHGY and CDR2 as SAAAGT. CDR3 nucleotides: TGTGCCAGCAGTTACTCGAGTCAGGGGCCTACAGATTCACCCCTCCACTTT. This sequence encodes CASSYSSQGPTDSPLHF.

This clone was detected only a few times. The chain employs TRBV12-5 and TRBJ2-5; 7 bases map to TRBD2. The CDR3 is made up of 12 amino acids. The germline V gene has CDR1 LGHNT and CDR2 FRNRAP. The V segment lost 4 bases and the J segment 7 bases; nucleotides outside the gene matches: 3. The CDR3 here is CASGWGGGTQYF. DNA for the CDR3: TGTGCTAGTGGTTGGGGCGGGGGGACCCAGTACTTC.

The chain is built from TRBV19 and TRBJ2-3; D is unresolved. V was clipped by 4 bases and J by 7 bases, with 6 bases between them. Germline-derived CDR1 and CDR2 are LNHDA and SQIVND (reference sequence). The length of the CDR3 is 11 residues. The CDR3 DNA reads as TGTGCCAGTAGTAATGGGAATACGCAGTATTTT. Translation gives CASSNGNTQYF.

This rearrangement joins TRBV6-8 to TRBJ2-1; D perhaps matches TRBD2 (5 bases). Germline CDR1 MNHGY, CDR2 SAAAGT. The CDR3 loop spans 14 amino acids. The V end lost 4 bases, the J end lost 2 bases, and 9 bases lay between the germline ends. CDR3 loop: CASSSAAAYNEQFF. DNA of the CDR3: TGTGCCAGCAGTTCTGCAGCGGCCTACAATGAGCAGTTCTTC.

This chain connects TRBV18 to TRBJ1-4; D gene ambiguous. V dropped 2 bases and J dropped 8 bases, with 9 bases sitting between them. Germline V CDR1 and CDR2: KGHSH, LQKENI. CDR3 size: 13 residues. CDR3: CASSPNSGEKLFF. The CDR3, as DNA: TGTGCCAGCTCACCAAACAGTGGCGAAAAACTGTTTTTT.

The chain links TRBV19 to TRBJ1-2; D gene unclear. Germline V gene lookup returns CDR1 LNHDA and CDR2 SQIVND (reference sequence). Deletions cut 6 bases from V and 2 bases from J, with 19 bases between. This CDR3 region has 16 residues. The DNA of the CDR3 is TGTGCCAGTAGCGTCAGAGCCAGCGGCCCCAACTATGGCTACACCTTC. It encodes CASSVRASGPNYGYTF.

CDR3 nucleotide sequence: TGTGCCATCTCCGTGGTGAGGGACACCGGGGAGCTGTTTTTT. This encodes CAISVVRDTGELFF. This chain joins TRBV6-8 and TRBJ2-2; maybe TRBD2 (5 bases). The CDR3 loop spans 14 amino acids. The V end lost 10 bases, the J end lost 3 bases, and 15 bases lay between the germline ends. The germline V gene encodes CDR1 MNHGY and CDR2 SAAAGT.

The J gene is TRBJ2-2, the V gene TRBV6-8; TRBD2 might be the D (6 bases). This CDR3 spans 13 amino acids. The germline gives CDR1 MNHGY, CDR2 SAAAGT. Trimming took off 8 bases at V and 8 bases at J, with 15 bases between the two ends. In nucleotides, the CDR3 is TGTGCCAGCGGGACTTTCGTCGGTGGGGAGCTGTTTTTT. Translated, it gives CASGTFVGGELFF.